This TCR beta chain was recorded in a study of T cells in localized non-small cell lung cancer. About this clone: Its specificity is not known.

Study outcomes and limitations: A median of approximately 54 clones ranked among the top 100 in tumor appeared in adjacent lung.

The assay was immunoSEQ multiplex PCR, and TCRdb's table has in-frame clones only and misses some. The data show under 2,000 clones, approximately 23% seen once. The origin of this receptor is a male donor older than 55 with stage II squamous cell lung carcinoma. The source material was lung tumor tissue, sampled before any cancer treatment.

CDR3 region: CASSLAPRGRDLNTEAFF. The DNA of the CDR3 is TGCGCCAGCAGCTTGGCTCCTCGGGGGAGGGATCTGAACACTGAAGCTTTCTTT. The J gene is TRBJ1-1, the V gene TRBV5-1; tentatively, D is TRBD1 (5 bases). Per the germline V gene, CDR1 is SGHRS and CDR2 is YFSETQ. Between the trimmed V and J ends, which lost 0 bases and 0 bases, there was a span of 18 bases. This CDR3 comprises 18 residues.